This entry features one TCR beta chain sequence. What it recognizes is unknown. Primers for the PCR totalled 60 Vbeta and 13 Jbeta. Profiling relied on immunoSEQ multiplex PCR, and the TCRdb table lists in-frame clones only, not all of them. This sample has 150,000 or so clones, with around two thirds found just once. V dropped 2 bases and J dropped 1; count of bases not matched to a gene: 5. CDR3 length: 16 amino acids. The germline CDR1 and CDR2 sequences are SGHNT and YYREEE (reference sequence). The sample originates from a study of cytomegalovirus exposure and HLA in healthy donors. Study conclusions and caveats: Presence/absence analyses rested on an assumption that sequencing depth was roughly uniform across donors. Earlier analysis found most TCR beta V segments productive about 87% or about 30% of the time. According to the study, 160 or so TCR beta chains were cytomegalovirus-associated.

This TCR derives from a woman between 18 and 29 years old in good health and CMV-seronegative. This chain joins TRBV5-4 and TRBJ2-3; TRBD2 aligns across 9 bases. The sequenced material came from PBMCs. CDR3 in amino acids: CASSLTLAGGTDTQYF. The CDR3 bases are TGTGCCAGCAGCTTAACCTTAGCGGGGGGCACAGATACGCAGTATTTT.